This T cell receptor beta chain was found in a study of T cells expressing NK-cell markers. TCRdb reworked the 5' RACE reads into one entry per CDR3 protein, no DNA. In all, the sample yields 440,000 or so distinct CDR3 sequences. The germline V gene has CDR1 KGHDR and CDR2 SFDVKD. The CDR3 runs 12 residues. The source material was blood T cells: a sorted CD56 or NKG2C T cell subset, CD4+ or CD8+ T cells, or bulk PBMC T cells (not recorded which). The sequence came from a woman between 18 and 70 years old in good health. This chain uses TRBV24-1 with TRBJ2-3; TCRdb proposes TRBD1, but this gene call is untestable without DNA. This chain's CDR3 is CATSVRADTQYF.